This TCR beta chain comes out of a study of cytomegalovirus exposure and HLA in healthy donors. Study-level results: In a later analysis, at a false discovery rate of 0.05, about 17,000 TCR beta sequences matched HLA alleles. In an earlier analysis, most TCR beta V segments were productive about 87% or about 30% of the time.

The length of the CDR3 is 14 residues. Germline V CDR1 and CDR2: SGDLS, YYNGEE. Healthy people donating bone marrow made up the donors. With 60 Vbeta and 13 Jbeta primers, the PCR was carried out. Repertoires were generated with immunoSEQ multiplex PCR, while TCRdb's copy carries only in-frame clones and drops some. Among roughly 190,000 clones, around four fifths were seen once, and the ten largest hold more than 1.5%. Turning to this clone: Its antigen is currently unknown.

This clonotype was sampled from a man aged 40-55 years in good health and CMV-seropositive. This chain links TRBV9 with TRBJ2-5; 8 bases fit TRBD2. Near its end, the DNA agrees better with TRBJ2-7, so the J call may be wrong. Sample: PBMCs. The CDR3 protein is CASTAGTRPYEQYF. In nucleotides, the CDR3 is TGTGCCAGCACCGCGGGGACTAGACCCTACGAGCAGTACTTC.